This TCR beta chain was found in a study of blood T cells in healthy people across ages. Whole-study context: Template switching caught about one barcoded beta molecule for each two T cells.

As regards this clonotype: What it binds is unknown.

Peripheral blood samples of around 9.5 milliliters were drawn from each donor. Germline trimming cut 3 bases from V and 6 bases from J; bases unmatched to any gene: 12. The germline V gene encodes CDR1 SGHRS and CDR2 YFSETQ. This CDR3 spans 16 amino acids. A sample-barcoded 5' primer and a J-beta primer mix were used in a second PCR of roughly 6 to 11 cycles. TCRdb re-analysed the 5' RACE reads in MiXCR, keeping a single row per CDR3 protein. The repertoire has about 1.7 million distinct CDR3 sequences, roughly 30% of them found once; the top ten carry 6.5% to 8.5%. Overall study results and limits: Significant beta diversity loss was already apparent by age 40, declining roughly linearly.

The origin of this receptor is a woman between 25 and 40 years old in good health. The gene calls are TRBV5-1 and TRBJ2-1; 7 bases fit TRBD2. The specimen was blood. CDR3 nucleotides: TGCGCCAGCAGCTCTGTCGGGCTAGCGGAAGGCAATGAGCAGTTCTTC. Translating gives CASSSVGLAEGNEQFF.